Presented here are 24 T cell receptor beta chains from one specimen sequenced in a study. TCRdb itself ran the RT-PCR reads through MiXCR, one entry per CDR3 protein. The sample has almost 700,000 distinct CDR3 sequences; approximately 15% are singletons. The sample comprised memory CD4+ T cells from blood. Receptors originate from a female donor in good health, serving as a healthy control.

This clonotype was counted many times. V gene TRBV5-4 combines with J gene TRBJ2-3; 7 bases agree with TRBD1. With 4 bases clipped from V and 6 bases from J, the junction kept 5 bases outside the gene matches. The CDR3 extends over 13 amino acids. The germline gives CDR1 SGHNT, CDR2 YYREEE (reference sequence). The CDR3 DNA sequence: TGTGCCAGCAGCGTAGGGGGCAGGGATACGCAGTATTTT. Residues: CASSVGGRDTQYF.

The chain combines TRBV28 with TRBJ1-4; the match to TRBD1 covers 8 bases. V lost 4 bases, J lost 6 bases, and 10 bases stayed unmatched. The CDR3 contains 16 residues. Germline assignment: CDR1 MDHEN and CDR2 SYDVKM. CDR3 residues: CASSSRQGRRDEKLFF. The CDR3 DNA follows: TGTGCCAGCAGTTCGCGACAGGGGCGTCGTGATGAAAAACTGTTTTTT. The variable domain in full, completed from reference TRBV28 and TRBJ1-4, reads DVKVTQSSRYLVKRTGEKVFLECVQDMDHENMFWYRQDPGLGLRLIYFSYDVKMKEKGDIPEGYSVSREKKERFSLILESASTNQTSMYLCASSSRQGRRDEKLFFGSGTQLSVL.

The chain is built from TRBV25-1 and TRBJ1-1, with D perhaps TRBD1 (6 bases). CDR3 length equals 14 residues. V lost 5 bases, J lost 6 bases, and 16 bases lay in between. Germline CDR1 reads MGHDK; CDR2 reads SYGVNS. The CDR3 spells CASSPTGFPAEAFF. In DNA, the CDR3 is TGTGCCAGCAGTCCTACAGGGTTCCCCGCTGAAGCTTTCTTT. The variable domain in full, with the rest retrieved from reference TRBV25-1 and TRBJ1-1, is EADIYQTPRYLVIGTGKKITLECSQTMGHDKMYWYQQDPGMELHLIHYSYGVNSTEKGDLSSESTVSRIRTEHFPLTLESARPSHTSQYLCASSPTGFPAEAFFGQGTRLTVV.

The chain joins TRBV27 to TRBJ2-3; D unresolved. Germline loops: CDR1 MNHEY, CDR2 SMNVEV (reference sequence). Trimming took 6 bases from V and 0 from J, leaving 28 bases between them. CDR3 length: 20 amino acids. In nucleotides, the CDR3 is TGTGCCAGCAGCCGTGGGATCGGTTTTGTAAGCCACCTTAGCACAGATACGCAGTATTTT. Encoded protein: CASSRGIGFVSHLSTDTQYF.

This clonotype showed up many times. This chain uses TRBV20-1 with TRBJ2-7, with TRBD2 as a possible D gene (5 bases). With 3 bases removed from V and 6 bases from J, the gap between germline ends came to 18 bases. Germline-derived CDR1 and CDR2 are DFQATT and SNEGSKA (reference sequence). The CDR3 loop spans 14 amino acids. The CDR3 region has the DNA TGCAGTGCTAGTCCCGGGTCCGGGATCAGCGAGCAGTACTTC. Protein: CSASPGSGISEQYF.

The V and J genes are TRBV14 and TRBJ1-1; 12 bases are a match to TRBD1. This CDR3 comprises 16 residues. After removal of 0 bases from V and 5 bases from J, the junction contained 4 bases not matched to a gene. The germline CDR1 and CDR2 sequences are SGHDN and FVKESK. The CDR3 here is CASSQEAGQGATEAFF. The CDR3 coding sequence is TGTGCCAGCAGCCAAGAAGCGGGACAGGGGGCAACTGAAGCTTTCTTT.

This clonotype was observed a few times. This rearrangement joins TRBV28 to TRBJ1-5; D perhaps matches TRBD1 (6 bases). CDR1 is MDHEN, CDR2 SYDVKM, per germline. V gave up 5 bases and J gave up 6 bases, with 17 bases separating them. The CDR3 contains 15 residues. CDR3 in amino acids: CASSTSQGTPQPQHF. In DNA, the CDR3 is TGTGCCAGCAGTACCAGTCAGGGGACGCCTCAGCCCCAGCATTTT.

This chain uses TRBV6-6 with TRBJ2-5, with a possible D match to TRBD2 (6 bases). The CDR3 length is 15 residues. The germline V gene encodes CDR1 MNHNY and CDR2 SVGAGI (reference sequence). Trimming removed 6 bases at V and 5 bases at J, with 19 bases between. The CDR3 loop reads CASRLGLQSSETQYF. The CDR3 DNA sequence: TGTGCCAGCAGACTGGGACTCCAGAGTTCGGAGACCCAGTACTTC.

This clonotype was seen only a few times. CDR3 bases: TGCGCCAGCAGCTCTAAAGTTGGAAGTCCGAGGAAGAATGAGCAGTTCTTC. Its protein is CASSSKVGSPRKNEQFF. V gene TRBV5-1 combines with J gene TRBJ2-1; no clear D. Per germline, CDR1 SGHRS and CDR2 YFSETQ. The CDR3 is 17 amino acids. V lost 3 bases and J lost 7, with 23 bases in between.

The chain uses TRBV19 and TRBJ1-1, with D maybe TRBD1 (5 bases). V lost 6 bases to trimming and J lost 3 bases, with 20 bases between them. The CDR3 has 16 residues. The V gene's germline CDR1 is LNHDA and CDR2 SQIVND (reference sequence). The CDR3 nucleotides are TGTGCCAGTAGGAGTTACGAGGGGCGCAGAGACACTGAAGCTTTCTTT. Protein product: CASRSYEGRRDTEAFF.

This clonotype was seen ten or more times. The chain links TRBV5-5 to TRBJ1-6; D remains unclear. Germline V lookup: CDR1 SGHKS, CDR2 YYEKEE (reference sequence). The length of the CDR3 is 14 residues. The germline V and J ends were trimmed by 2 bases and 8 bases, with 11 bases remaining between them. The CDR3 sequence is CASSLIGRDSPLHF. The CDR3, as DNA: TGTGCCAGCAGCTTAATCGGAAGAGATTCACCCCTCCACTTT.

The V and J genes are TRBV7-9 and TRBJ2-2, with 8 bases aligning to TRBD1. The germline gives CDR1 SEHNR, CDR2 FQNEAQ (reference sequence). Trimming at V came to 6 bases and at J to 6 bases, leaving 3 bases not matched to a gene. The CDR3 has 13 residues. The chain's CDR3 is CASRRTGSGELFF. DNA for the CDR3: TGTGCCAGCAGGCGGACAGGGTCCGGGGAGCTGTTTTTT.

V is TRBV24-1 and J is TRBJ2-3; TRBD2 matches at 8 bases. Germline CDR1 reads KGHDR; CDR2 reads SFDVKD. V lost 0 bases to trimming and J lost 4 bases; unmatched junction nucleotides: 5. The CDR3 has 16 amino acids. CDR3 DNA: TGTGCCACCAGTGATTTGTCCGGGGGGGCCCCAGATACGCAGTATTTT. Residues: CATSDLSGGAPDTQYF.

This clonotype was picked up many times. This sequence joins TRBV7-9 and TRBJ2-1; D ambiguous. The CDR3 sequence is 14 residues long. Looked up from germline, CDR1 is SEHNR and CDR2 is FQNEAQ (reference sequence). Trimming took off 6 bases at V and 2 bases at J, with 11 bases between the two ends. CDR3 nucleotides: TGTGCCAGCAGTCCCAGCGAAACCTACAATGAGCAGTTCTTC. Residues: CASSPSETYNEQFF.

This clonotype was found a few times. The chain recombines TRBV6-2 or TRBV6-3 with TRBJ2-7; D perhaps matches TRBD1 (6 bases). The CDR3 extends over 15 amino acids. Germline CDR1 reads MNHEY; CDR2 reads SVGEGT. Trimming stripped 2 bases from V and 0 bases from J, with 11 bases between. The CDR3 protein is CASSYDRLISYEQYF. In DNA form, the CDR3 reads TGTGCCAGCAGTTACGACAGGTTGATCTCCTACGAGCAGTACTTC.

V and J are TRBV18 and TRBJ2-3, with 10 nucleotides matching TRBD2. This CDR3 is 15 amino acids long. The junction had 4 bases not matched to a gene; V was cut back by 3 bases and J by 4 bases. CDR1 is KGHSH and CDR2 is LQKENI in the germline V gene. In DNA form, the CDR3 reads TGTGCCAGCTCACCCCTAGCGGGAGCGCCAGATACGCAGTATTTT. This translates into CASSPLAGAPDTQYF.

This clonotype was detected only a few times. The J gene is TRBJ2-7, the V gene TRBV5-1; 14 bases are a match to TRBD2. The CDR3 runs 16 residues. The germline V gene encodes CDR1 SGHRS and CDR2 YFSETQ. With 0 bases clipped from V and 6 bases from J, the junction kept 5 bases outside the gene matches. For the CDR3, the DNA is TGCGCCAGCAGCTTGGAGGCGACTAGCGGGAGGGGCGAGCAGTACTTC. Translation gives CASSLEATSGRGEQYF.

This clonotype came up a few times. The rearrangement uses TRBV12-3 or TRBV12-4 and TRBJ1-6; maybe TRBD1 (5 bases). CDR3 size: 14 residues. The V gene lost 6 bases and the J gene lost 10 bases, with 16 bases spanning the gap. CDR3 loop: CASSFATEESPLHF. The CDR3 DNA sequence: TGTGCCAGCAGCTTCGCGACAGAGGAGTCACCCCTCCACTTT.

The V and J genes are TRBV4-3 and TRBJ2-2; D unresolved. V was trimmed by 0 bases and J by 6 bases, leaving 11 bases between them. The CDR3 totals 15 residues. The germline gives CDR1 LGHNA, CDR2 YSLEER. The CDR3 bases are TGCGCCAGCAGCCAAGACCCGAATCGGTCCGGGGAGCTGTTTTTT. Translation gives CASSQDPNRSGELFF.

This clonotype has more than one count but fewer than ten. The chain couples TRBV5-1 to TRBJ2-7, with D possibly matching TRBD2 (6 bases). V dropped 4 bases and J dropped 1 base, with 21 bases sitting between them. The CDR3 has 17 residues. Germline V lookup: CDR1 SGHRS, CDR2 YFSETQ. CDR3: CASSLYYGTSWSYEQYF. CDR3 nucleotides: TGCGCCAGCAGCCTTTATTATGGAACTAGCTGGTCCTACGAGCAGTACTTC.

The V gene is TRBV5-1, the J gene TRBJ2-7; D is unclear. This CDR3 is built from 14 residues. V gave up 2 bases and J gave up 0 bases, with 9 bases separating them. Germline V CDR1 and CDR2: SGHRS, YFSETQ. Written as DNA, the CDR3 is TGCGCCAGCAGCTTTGCAGCTGGCTCCTACGAGCAGTACTTC. It encodes CASSFAAGSYEQYF.

The rearrangement links TRBV20-1 to TRBJ2-3; 10 bases agree with TRBD2. CDR1 and CDR2 from the germline V gene are DFQATT and SNEGSKA (reference sequence). Trimming removed 3 bases from V and 2 bases from J; junction bases left unmatched: 5. The CDR3 runs to 15 residues. The CDR3 spells CSASRAGGNTDTQYF. The DNA for the CDR3 is TGCAGTGCTAGTCGAGCGGGAGGGAACACAGATACGCAGTATTTT.

The chain couples TRBV5-6 to TRBJ2-3; D may correspond to TRBD1 or TRBD2 (5 bases each). The CDR3 extends over 16 amino acids. Germline V gene data show CDR1 as SGHDT and CDR2 as YYEEEE. Trimming took 0 bases from V and 3 from J, leaving 14 bases between them. The CDR3 reads CASSLVRGEATDTQYF. The CDR3 DNA reads as TGTGCCAGCAGCTTGGTGAGGGGAGAGGCGACAGATACGCAGTATTTT.

This clonotype was counted only a few times. The chain carries TRBV3-1 and TRBJ2-7; possibly TRBD2 for D (6 bases). The germline V gene encodes CDR1 LGHDT and CDR2 YNNKEL (reference sequence). CDR3 length equals 13 residues. The V gene lost 4 bases and the J gene lost 4 bases, with 11 bases spanning the gap. CDR3 coding DNA: TGTGCCAGCAGCCCATACGGGACTTACGAGCAGTACTTC. The encoded protein is CASSPYGTYEQYF.